The 17 T cell receptor beta chains below come from one sample, sequenced in a study of beta chain features in type 1 diabetes. Findings and caveats of the study: All four CD4+ subsets from Type 1 diabetes patients carried moderately but significantly shorter TCRB CDR3s.

The sequenced template was cDNA made from the entire isolated RNA. The data were produced by immunoSEQ multiplex PCR, yet TCRdb's version contains in-frame clones alone and is incomplete. The sample has about 650,000 clones, around 12% seen once. No antigen has been identified for these receptors. Sequencing used naive CD4+ T cells from blood. These receptors originate from a man aged 30-40 years with type 1 diabetes.

This clone came up a few times. The rearrangement uses TRBV18 and TRBJ1-1; tentative D call: TRBD1 (5 bases). The ends were cut back, 5 bases at V and 3 bases at J, with 16 bases in the middle. Germline loops: CDR1 KGHSH, CDR2 LQKENI. The CDR3 runs 15 residues. CDR3 residues: CASSELLLGDTEAFF. DNA for the CDR3: TGTGCCAGCTCAGAGTTGTTATTGGGGGACACTGAAGCTTTCTTT.

The genes are TRBV7-9 and TRBJ1-5; possible D gene TRBD1, 6 bases. This CDR3 is 15 amino acids long. V was trimmed by 5 bases and J by 7 bases, leaving 18 bases between them. CDR1 and CDR2 (germline): SEHNR, FQNEAQ (reference sequence). The CDR3 DNA reads TGTGCCAGCAGCCGGGAGACCAGGGGATTCCAGCCCCAGCATTTT. It yields the protein CASSRETRGFQPQHF.

This clone occurred a few times. V and J are TRBV2 and TRBJ1-2; unclear D gene. From germline, CDR1 is SNHLY and CDR2 FYNNEI. The CDR3 sequence is 15 residues long. The germline V and J ends were trimmed by 6 bases and 0 bases, with 14 bases remaining between them. In DNA, the CDR3 is TGTGCCAGCAGATTGACGGAGACTACTAACTATGGCTACACCTTC. As protein: CASRLTETTNYGYTF. Full variable domain (rest looked up from reference TRBV2 and TRBJ1-2): EPEVTQTPSHQVTQMGQEVILRCVPISNHLYFYWYRQILGQKVEFLVSFYNNEISEKSEIFDDQFSVERPDGSNFTLKIRSTKLEDSAMYFCASRLTETTNYGYTFGSGTRLTVV.

This clone was seen only a few times. The chain combines TRBV9 with TRBJ2-5, with TRBD1 matching over 7 bases. Germline V gives CDR1 SGDLS, CDR2 YYNGEE. The length of the CDR3 is 18 residues. V shed 0 bases, J shed 6 bases, and the junction held 17 bases outside the gene matches. CDR3 sequence: CASSVDRGETVWGQTQYF. In DNA, the CDR3 is TGTGCCAGCAGCGTAGACAGGGGAGAAACGGTTTGGGGTCAGACCCAGTACTTC.

The V gene is TRBV12-2, the J gene TRBJ1-4; the table's D gene call, TRBD1, was not cross checked with the DNA. TRBV12-2 is assigned pseudogene status. The length of the CDR3 is 18 residues. The DNA for the CDR3 is TGTGCAAGTCGCTCCCAGACAGGGGGCAAACGGACTAATGAAAAACTGTTTTTT. Translation: CASRSQTGGKRTNEKLFF.

This clone has more than one count but fewer than ten. Other DNA sequences in this sample translate to the same CDR3. This chain's CDR3 is CAWSVSHGYTF. The CDR3 DNA is TGTGCCTGGAGTGTATCCCATGGCTACACCTTC. This chain links TRBV30 with TRBJ1-2; D remains ambiguous. CDR1 and CDR2 (germline): GTSNPN, SVGIG (reference sequence). V was clipped by 0 bases and J by 6 bases, with 5 bases between them. This CDR3 has 11 amino acids.

This clone came up a few times. The V and J genes are TRBV2 and TRBJ2-7; D uncertain. CDR1 SNHLY and CDR2 FYNNEI come from the germline V gene. V shed 2 bases and J shed 7 bases, with 6 bases lying between them. CDR3 length: 11 amino acids. CDR3 sequence reads: CASSELGEQYF. CDR3 DNA sequence: TGTGCCAGCAGTGAATTGGGGGAGCAGTACTTC.

This clone was observed a handful of times. The chain carries TRBV7-2 and TRBJ1-6; D is undetermined. Trimming pared 2 bases from V and 14 bases from J, leaving 10 bases between. Germline lookup yields CDR1 SGHTA and CDR2 FQGNSA. CDR3 length: 12 amino acids. The CDR3 nucleotides are TGTGCCAGCAGCTTAACTTCTCGAGCCCTCCACTTT. The encoded protein is CASSLTSRALHF. The variable domain in full, with the rest retrieved from reference TRBV7-2 and TRBJ1-6, is GAGVSQSPSNKVTEKGKDVELRCDPISGHTALYWYRQSLGQGLEFLIYFQGNSAPDKSGLPSDRFSAERTGGSVSTLTIQRTQQEDSAVYLCASSLTSRALHFGNGTRLTVT.

This clone was seen only a few times. The rearrangement joins TRBV18 to TRBJ2-5; D is unclear. In germline, CDR1 is KGHSH, CDR2 LQKENI. V lost 5 bases to trimming and J lost 4 bases, with 11 bases between them. CDR3 length: 13 amino acids. CDR3: CASSSSSPETQYF. The DNA of the CDR3 is TGTGCCAGCTCATCGAGTTCCCCAGAGACCCAGTACTTC.

This clone was observed a handful of times. The genes are TRBV27 and TRBJ2-7, with 10 bases matching TRBD2. Germline lookup yields CDR1 MNHEY and CDR2 SMNVEV (reference sequence). The V segment lost 3 bases and the J segment 2 bases; nucleotides outside the gene matches: 4. The CDR3 is 15 amino acids. CDR3 sequence reads: CASSFLAGVTYEQYF. The CDR3 region has the DNA TGTGCCAGCAGTTTTCTAGCGGGGGTAACCTACGAGCAGTACTTC.

The chain couples TRBV6-6 to TRBJ1-5; D is ambiguous. Between the trimmed V and J ends, which lost 11 bases and 3 bases, there was a span of 5 bases. Germline V gene data show CDR1 as MNHNY and CDR2 as SVGAGI (reference sequence). The CDR3 extends over 10 amino acids. The CDR3 spells CAANNQPQHF. The CDR3 nucleotides are TGTGCCGCCAACAATCAGCCCCAGCATTTT.

This clone has just a few counts. V usage is TRBV28 and J usage is TRBJ2-3, with TRBD2 identical over 10 bases. This CDR3 has 17 residues. Per germline, CDR1 MDHEN and CDR2 SYDVKM. V lost 7 bases, J lost 6 bases, and 16 bases stayed unmatched. The chain's CDR3 is CASNINILAGTRDTQYF. For the CDR3, the DNA is TGTGCCAGCAACATAAACATACTAGCGGGGACTCGGGATACGCAGTATTTT.

The chain uses TRBV14 and TRBJ2-7; D gene uncertain. The ends were cut back, 0 bases at V and 0 bases at J, with 12 bases in the middle. The CDR3 spans 16 residues. CDR1 and CDR2 (germline): SGHDN, FVKESK. The CDR3 region is CASSQETRTDSYEQYF. CDR3 nucleotide sequence: TGTGCCAGCAGCCAAGAGACCCGGACGGACTCCTACGAGCAGTACTTC.

This clone appeared a few times. The rearrangement joins TRBV18 to TRBJ2-7; D possibly uses TRBD1 or TRBD2 (6 bases each). This CDR3 region has 16 residues. Germline V gene sequence: CDR1 KGHSH, CDR2 LQKENI. Trimming cost V 2 bases and J 4 bases, with 18 bases left between them. The CDR3 bases are TGTGCCAGCTCACCAAGGAGTGGTGGGGGGCAATACGAGCAGTACTTC. Its protein product is CASSPRSGGGQYEQYF.

This clone turned up a few times. The rearrangement uses TRBV7-6 and TRBJ2-1, with 8 bases identical to TRBD1. The CDR3 is 15 amino acids. Germline CDR1 reads SGHVS; CDR2 reads FNYEAQ. The V segment lost 2 bases and the J segment 2 bases; nucleotides outside the gene matches: 2. DNA for the CDR3: TGTGCCAGCAGCTTACAGGGGGCGGCCTACAATGAGCAGTTCTTC. This sequence encodes CASSLQGAAYNEQFF.

CDR3 region: CASSAVRDTLAQETQYF. In DNA form, the CDR3 reads TGTGCCAGCAGCGCAGTTCGGGACACCCTAGCCCAAGAGACCCAGTACTTC. The chain is built from TRBV9 and TRBJ2-5; D might be TRBD1 (6 bases). Germline CDR1 is SGDLS and CDR2 is YYNGEE. The CDR3 extends over 17 amino acids. V was clipped by 3 bases and J by 1 base, with 19 bases between them.

Here the CDR3 DNA reads TGTGCCAGCTATAACCCTAGCGGGGCCTCCTACGAGCAGTACTTC. Translated: CASYNPSGASYEQYF. The rearrangement links TRBV28 to TRBJ2-7; TRBD2 agrees at 9 bases. With 8 bases clipped from V and 0 bases from J, the junction kept 8 bases outside the gene matches. Germline V lookup: CDR1 MDHEN, CDR2 SYDVKM. The CDR3 is made up of 15 amino acids.